The clone carrying this TCR beta chain was observed a single time. The CDR3 length is 13 residues. V lost 3 bases, J lost 4 bases, and 10 bases lay in between. CDR1 and CDR2 from the germline V gene are KGHSH and LQKENI. How the authors handled the data: Reference gene primer amplification in the assay estimated nucleated cell counts. TCRdb's table, derived via immunoSEQ multiplex PCR, lists solely in-frame clones and lacks some. The DNA gave D and trimming, while V, J and clone size come from that table. The sample shows about 70,000 clones, approximately 88% of them seen only once. This entry comes from a study of blood T cell repertoires in COVID-19. Turning to the study itself: Samples of COVID-19 (acute and convalescent) were obtained from the United States, Italy and Spain. Sources were T cells, B-cell-depleted T cells, or PBMCs; the material itself was cDNA or gDNA.

The gene calls are TRBV18 and TRBJ2-7; possibly TRBD2 for D (5 bases). Sequences were obtained from peripheral blood. The sequence was obtained from a human donor in a cohort sampled during active COVID-19. CDR3 protein: CASSPGILYEQYF. The CDR3 DNA reads TGTGCCAGCTCACCCGGGATTCTGTACGAGCAGTACTTC.